This T cell receptor beta chain was recorded in a study of technical replicates of blood from a handful of donors. Germline V lookup: CDR1 SGHAT, CDR2 FQNNGV. The CDR3 is 16 residues long. Trimming took 3 bases from V and 2 from J; bases not matched to a gene: 6. The table came from immunoSEQ multiplex PCR; TCRdb's copy has only in-frame clones and leaves some out. The sample has fewer than 100,000 clones, about 97% seen once. The receptor's source is a human donor in good health. Sequences were obtained from T cells isolated from PBMCs. The chain employs TRBV11-2 and TRBJ2-1; 8 bases are shared with TRBD2. CDR3 loop: CASSLGPGLAYNEQFF. In DNA form, the CDR3 reads TGTGCCAGCAGCTTGGGACCGGGACTAGCCTACAATGAGCAGTTCTTC.